This TCR beta chain was sequenced in a study of T cells in Graves' hyperthyroidism and ophthalmopathy. Study-level findings and limits: The model foresaw ophthalmopathy a median roughly 6.6 months prior to onset. Most clonotypes expanded in the thyroid (above 0.001) were also present in blood.

From RNA transcripts, TCR beta CDR3 regions were amplified. Carried out on the TCR CDR3, a first-round RT-PCR used the HTBI primer set. Via MiXCR, TCRdb re-called the multiplex PCR reads, giving one row per CDR3 protein. The sample lists about 200,000 distinct CDR3 sequences; roughly 18% were seen once. This clonotype was found many times. Its antigen is still unknown. The hyperthyroidism was newly diagnosed and had lasted under 2 months; the patients were aged 18 to 65. Pregnant or lactating patients were excluded, as were those with uncontrolled infection or other autoimmune disease. With 2 bases removed from V and 5 bases from J, the gap between germline ends came to 10 bases. Germline CDR1 is MNHEY and CDR2 is SVGEGT. The CDR3 has 14 amino acids.

The rearrangement links TRBV6-2 or TRBV6-3 to TRBJ1-5, with D possibly TRBD1 on 5 matching bases. This receptor was identified in a man aged 35 to 55 with Graves' hyperthyroidism. Material for sequencing was blood. The CDR3 loop is CASSYPLGDQPQHF. In nucleotides, the CDR3 is TGTGCCAGCAGTTACCCCTTGGGGGATCAGCCCCAGCATTTT.